The next 11 T cell receptor beta chains were all read from a single sample in a study of T cells in Graves' hyperthyroidism and ophthalmopathy (dated 2019 in TCRdb). Library preparation used multiplex PCR. Instrument used: Illumina HiSeq 2000. Amplification of TCR beta CDR3 regions was carried out from RNA transcripts. A first-round RT-PCR of the TCR CDR3 used the HTBI primer set with the Qiagen OneStep RT-PCR kit. Clones were called with MiXCR by TCRdb after fastp trimmed the public reads at Q25, and only in-frame beta chains were retained. Here each entry gathers all rows of one CDR3 protein and keeps the most common genes and DNA. The sample table lists a few hundred thousand distinct CDR3 sequences, more than 45% of them with a count of one. Approximately 8.2% of the sample is in the top ten clones. Sequenced input: peripheral blood or thyroid tissue (not recorded which). Every receptor here comes from a woman aged 18-30 years with Graves' hyperthyroidism. Donor details come from another sample of the same person, matched by shared clones.

J is TRBJ2-5 and V is TRBV29-1; 8 bases align to TRBD1. Trimming took 8 bases from V and 4 from J; bases not matched to a gene: 9. CDR1 SQVTM and CDR2 ANQGSEA come from the germline V gene. The CDR3 has 13 residues. CDR3 amino acids: CSIKPGQGETQYF. CDR3 bases: TGCAGCATCAAACCCGGACAGGGAGAGACCCAGTACTTC.

The V and J genes are TRBV9 and TRBJ2-6, with 8 bases lining up with TRBD1. The CDR3 covers 17 residues. CDR1 and CDR2 (germline): SGDLS, YYNGEE. Unmatched junction bases numbered 8, after V lost 4 bases and J lost 2 bases. The DNA of the CDR3 is TGTGCCAGCAGCCACGGACAGGGTCTACCTGGGGCCAACGTCCTGACTTTC. Amino acid sequence: CASSHGQGLPGANVLTF.

V and J are TRBV25-1 and TRBJ1-1; D not resolved. V lost 8 bases and J 2 bases, leaving 12 bases between the germline ends. This CDR3 spans 13 amino acids. The germline CDR1 and CDR2 sequences are MGHDK and SYGVNS. CDR3 coding DNA: TGTGCCAGCTCTGGTTACCCTAACACTGAAGCTTTCTTT. Translation gives CASSGYPNTEAFF.

This clonotype was recorded once. The chain has TRBV5-1 and TRBJ2-7, with D perhaps TRBD2 (6 bases). V was trimmed by 0 bases and J by 2 bases, leaving 15 bases between them. Germline V gives CDR1 SGHRS, CDR2 YFSETQ. The length of the CDR3 is 16 residues. CDR3 DNA: TGCGCCAGCAGCTTGGTGGGGGGTGGGAGGCCCTACGAGCAGTACTTC. Translating gives CASSLVGGGRPYEQYF.

About this clonotype itself: This may be a read error: a much more frequent sequence differs by one nucleotide. This chain joins TRBV2 and TRBJ2-7, with D possibly matching TRBD1 (6 bases). The CDR3 is made up of 14 amino acids. Germline CDR1 reads SNHLY; CDR2 reads FYNNEI. V shed 6 bases and J shed 5 bases, with 17 bases lying between them. CDR3 in amino acids: CASSGRSRGHEQYF. The CDR3 bases are TGTGCCAGCAGCGGAAGGTCCAGGGGCCACGAGCAGTACTTC.

This clonotype turned up a few times. V and J are TRBV20-1 and TRBJ1-6; D remains ambiguous. The CDR3 is made up of 13 amino acids. The germline V gene encodes CDR1 DFQATT and CDR2 SNEGSKA (reference sequence). Trimming removed 6 bases at V and 14 bases at J, with 20 bases between. The CDR3, as DNA: TGCAGTGCCGCCCCCGAGCCCCAAAGGACCCTCCACTTT. The encoded protein is CSAAPEPQRTLHF.

This clonotype was seen repeatedly, ten times or more. This rearrangement joins TRBV12-3 or TRBV12-4 to TRBJ1-3; tentatively, D is TRBD1 (5 bases). Deletions cut 6 bases from V and 4 bases from J, with 10 bases between. The CDR3 runs 13 residues. The chain's CDR3 is CASSRDLGNTIYF. The CDR3 coding sequence is TGTGCCAGCAGCCGGGACCTGGGAAACACCATATATTTT.

The V call is TRBV12-3 or TRBV12-4, the J call TRBJ1-2; possibly TRBD1 for D (6 bases). Trimming left V 6 bases short and J 4 bases short, with 15 bases between. The CDR3 loop spans 14 amino acids. CDR3 DNA sequence: TGTGCCAGCAGCCGACAGGTCTCCTCCTATGGCTACACCTTC. It specifies CASSRQVSSYGYTF.

This clonotype has just a few counts. The genes are TRBV9 and TRBJ1-3; D is uncertain. The CDR3 length is 13 residues. Germline CDR1 and CDR2: SGDLS and YYNGEE. With 1 base removed from V and 4 bases from J, the gap between germline ends came to 6 bases. The DNA of the CDR3 is TGTGCCAGCAGCGTAATCGAAGGAAACACCATATATTTT. Its protein is CASSVIEGNTIYF.

This clonotype occurred many times. J is TRBJ1-2 and V is TRBV20-1; D gene unclear. V lost 4 bases and J 4 bases, leaving 10 bases between the germline ends. The CDR3 consists of 12 residues. Germline loops: CDR1 DFQATT, CDR2 SNEGSKA (reference sequence). The CDR3: CSAMRSFYGYTF. CDR3 nucleotide sequence: TGCAGTGCTATGAGATCTTTCTATGGCTACACCTTC.

This rearrangement joins TRBV9 to TRBJ1-1; D gene unclear. The V gene lost 0 bases and the J gene lost 1 base, with 13 bases spanning the gap. CDR3 length: 16 amino acids. The germline CDR1 and CDR2 sequences are SGDLS and YYNGEE. This CDR3 reads CASSVATDGSNTEAFF. Here the CDR3 DNA reads TGTGCCAGCAGCGTAGCTACGGACGGGTCGAACACTGAAGCTTTCTTT.